This T cell receptor (beta chain) is drawn from a study of early T cells in non-severe SARS-CoV-2 infection. Study overall: Sequenced material consisted of bulk RNA (from unsorted whole blood), and chains were unpaired. General study points: VDJdb matching skewed toward anti-spike CD8 responses, missing private and CD4 specificities.

There are many counts of this clonotype. Antigen: not known. Researchers tagged individual cDNA molecules with unique molecular identifiers. TCRdb used MiXCR to reprocess the 5' RACE reads, holding one entry per CDR3 protein. This table has 55,000 to 80,000 distinct CDR3 sequences, about an eighth appearing once. Sequencing input: whole blood. The clonotype was recovered from an adult who was a healthcare worker with PCR-confirmed SARS-CoV-2 infection or an uninfected control (not recorded which).

The CDR3 spells CAWNRRPGANVLTF. Written as DNA, the CDR3 is TGTGCCTGGAACCGCAGGCCAGGGGCCAACGTCCTGACTTTC. The rearrangement uses TRBV30 and TRBJ2-6; D is undetermined. The CDR3 loop spans 14 amino acids. Per germline, CDR1 GTSNPN and CDR2 SVGIG (reference sequence). V was clipped by 4 bases and J by 4 bases, with 11 bases between them.